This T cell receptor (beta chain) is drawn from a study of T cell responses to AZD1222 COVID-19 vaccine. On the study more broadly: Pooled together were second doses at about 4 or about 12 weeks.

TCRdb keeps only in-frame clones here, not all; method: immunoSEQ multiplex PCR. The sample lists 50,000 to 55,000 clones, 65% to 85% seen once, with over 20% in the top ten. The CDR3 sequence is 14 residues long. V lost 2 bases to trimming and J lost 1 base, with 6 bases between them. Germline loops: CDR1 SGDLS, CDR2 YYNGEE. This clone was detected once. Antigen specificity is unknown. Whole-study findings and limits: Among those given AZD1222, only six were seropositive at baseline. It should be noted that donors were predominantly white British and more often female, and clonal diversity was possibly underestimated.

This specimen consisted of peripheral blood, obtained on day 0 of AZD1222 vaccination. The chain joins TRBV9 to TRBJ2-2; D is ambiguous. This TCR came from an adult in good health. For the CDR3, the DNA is TGTGCCAGCAGCGTCGTCGGGAACACCGGGGAGCTGTTTTTT. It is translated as CASSVVGNTGELFF.